What follows are 17 T cell receptor beta chains derived from one specimen sequenced in a study of CD8 T cells in ankylosing spondylitis. Each CDR3 protein gets one entry after TCRdb re-called the 5' RACE reads with MiXCR. This sample has 250,000 to 400,000 distinct CDR3 sequences, with under 14% found just once. Sequenced input: blood, either unsorted or a sorted T cell fraction (not recorded which). These receptor sequences come from a female donor with ankylosing spondylitis or in good health (not recorded which).

V gene TRBV19 combines with J gene TRBJ2-3; 9 positions agree with TRBD1. The CDR3 is 14 amino acids. Trimming cost V 10 bases and J 10 bases; bases outside gene matches: 15. Germline V CDR1 and CDR2: LNHDA, SQIVND (reference sequence). CDR3 loop: CATRLWTGDEAQYF. The CDR3 DNA reads as TGTGCCACTAGGCTCTGGACAGGGGACGAGGCGCAGTATTTT.

This clonotype was counted ten times or more. The chain carries TRBV7-9 and TRBJ1-3; D unclear. From germline, CDR1 is SEHNR and CDR2 FQNEAQ (reference sequence). The length of the CDR3 is 13 residues. V was clipped by 6 bases and J by 11 bases, with 17 bases between them. DNA for the CDR3: TGTGCCAGCAGGGAGTCGCAAGGTAGTCCCATATATTTT. This gives the protein CASRESQGSPIYF. Together with reference TRBV7-9 and TRBJ1-3, the CDR3 gives the full variable domain: DTGVSQNPRHKITKRGQNVTFRCDPISEHNRLYWYRQTLGQGPEFLTYFQNEAQLEKSRLLSDRFSAERPKGSFSTLEIQRTEQGDSAMYLCASRESQGSPIYFGEGSWLTVV.

The chain carries TRBV7-2 and TRBJ1-4, with a tentative D call TRBD1 (6 bases). Trimming took 4 bases from V and 8 from J, leaving 17 bases between them. CDR3 length equals 15 residues. Germline CDR1 and CDR2: SGHTA and FQGNSA. CDR3 loop: CASSSKGGFREKLFF. The CDR3 bases are TGTGCCAGCAGCTCCAAGGGGGGGTTCCGGGAAAAACTGTTTTTT.

The chain joins TRBV19 to TRBJ2-5; 8 positions agree with TRBD2. The CDR3 length is 15 residues. V lost 4 bases to trimming and J lost 3 bases; unmatched junction nucleotides: 7. The V gene's germline CDR1 is LNHDA and CDR2 SQIVND (reference sequence). CDR3 bases: TGTGCCAGTAGTACCCAAAAAGCGGGAGAAGAGACCCAGTACTTC. Translated, it gives CASSTQKAGEETQYF.

This clonotype has ten or more counts. The chain joins TRBV7-2 to TRBJ2-5; a possible D gene is TRBD2 (5 bases). The length of the CDR3 is 15 residues. V was pared by 0 bases and J by 2 bases, with 10 bases between. Germline lookup yields CDR1 SGHTA and CDR2 FQGNSA. The chain's CDR3 is CASSLARLAQETQYF. The CDR3, as DNA: TGTGCCAGCAGCTTAGCGCGGCTAGCTCAAGAGACCCAGTACTTC.

This clonotype was found a few times. This chain connects TRBV4-3 to TRBJ1-4; no clear D. Germline V gives CDR1 LGHNA, CDR2 YSLEER. The CDR3 extends over 17 amino acids. V was clipped by 0 bases and J by 10 bases, with 21 bases between them. CDR3 nucleotides: TGCGCCAGCAGCCAAGATATCGGGAGTGGAATGGTCGGAAAACTGTTTTTT. Encoded protein: CASSQDIGSGMVGKLFF.

This clonotype was seen ten or more times. This chain links TRBV29-1 with TRBJ1-2; D call uncertain. In germline, CDR1 is SQVTM, CDR2 ANQGSEA. The V end was cut by 0 bases, the J end by 0 bases, with 17 bases between. The CDR3 is 17 amino acids. CDR3 sequence reads: CSVEDRNVPRANYGYTF. CDR3 nucleotides: TGCAGCGTTGAAGACCGGAATGTACCTCGGGCTAACTATGGCTACACCTTC.

This chain uses TRBV20-1 with TRBJ2-3, with unresolved D. Trimming left V 4 bases short and J 4 bases short, with 15 bases between. Germline V gene sequence: CDR1 DFQATT, CDR2 SNEGSKA (reference sequence). The CDR3 extends over 14 amino acids. The CDR3 reads CSATRARGPDTQYF. CDR3 DNA: TGCAGTGCTACTCGGGCCCGAGGCCCAGATACGCAGTATTTT.

This clonotype came up a few times. The rearrangement joins TRBV7-2 to TRBJ2-7; D unclear. From germline, CDR1 is SGHTA and CDR2 FQGNSA. The V end lost 3 bases, the J end lost 6 bases, and 12 bases lay between the germline ends. The CDR3 has 13 amino acids. The CDR3 region is CASSLNGGSEQYF. The CDR3 DNA reads as TGTGCCAGCAGCTTGAACGGCGGTTCCGAGCAGTACTTC. Looking up the rest from reference TRBV7-2 and TRBJ2-7 gives the full variable domain: GAGVSQSPSNKVTEKGKDVELRCDPISGHTALYWYRQSLGQGLEFLIYFQGNSAPDKSGLPSDRFSAERTGGSVSTLTIQRTQQEDSAVYLCASSLNGGSEQYFGPGTRLTVT.

In this sample, this clonotype turned up many times. The CDR3 DNA reads as TGCGCCAGCAGCGAATCGGACGGTAGCAATCAGCCCCAGCATTTT. Translated: CASSESDGSNQPQHF. This chain links TRBV5-1 with TRBJ1-5; D ambiguous. Trimming shortened V by 4 bases and J by 0 bases, and 11 bases separated the two germline ends. CDR1 and CDR2 (germline): SGHRS, YFSETQ. The CDR3 loop spans 15 amino acids.

This clonotype was detected many times. The chain employs TRBV29-1 and TRBJ2-3; 8 bases match TRBD1. The germline V gene has CDR1 SQVTM and CDR2 ANQGSEA. The CDR3 loop spans 14 amino acids. With 4 bases clipped from V and 6 bases from J, the junction kept 9 bases outside the gene matches. Here the CDR3 reads CSVAQGAPMDTQYF. CDR3 nucleotides: TGCAGCGTTGCCCAGGGGGCGCCGATGGATACGCAGTATTTT.

This clonotype has ten or more counts. The chain uses TRBV11-2 and TRBJ2-2; D is uncertain. Germline CDR1 is SGHAT and CDR2 is FQNNGV. The CDR3 totals 14 residues. Trimming shortened V by 1 base and J by 5 bases, and 8 bases separated the two germline ends. The CDR3 DNA sequence: TGTGCCAGCAGCTTAGTTGGTGAGACCGGGGAGCTGTTTTTT. It specifies CASSLVGETGELFF.

This clonotype was seen repeatedly, ten times or more. V is TRBV12-3 or TRBV12-4 and J is TRBJ2-3, with 8 nucleotides matching TRBD2. V trimming: 6 bases; J trimming: 7 bases; junction bases outside the gene matches: 12. The CDR3 spans 15 residues. For the CDR3, the DNA is TGTGCCAGCAGCCAGACGGGGGGGGCTGGGAATACGCAGTATTTT. It translates to CASSQTGGAGNTQYF.

In its sample, this clonotype was seen many times. The chain is built from TRBV7-9 and TRBJ2-4; TRBD1 is a possible D gene (5 bases). The CDR3 sequence is 16 residues long. Per germline, CDR1 SEHNR and CDR2 FQNEAQ (reference sequence). Trimming pared 5 bases from V and 0 bases from J, leaving 14 bases between. The CDR3 region has the DNA TGTGCCAGCAGCCACGACAGAGACCTAGCCAAAAACATTCAGTACTTC. Translating it yields CASSHDRDLAKNIQYF. The variable domain in full, completed from reference TRBV7-9 and TRBJ2-4, reads DTGVSQNPRHKITKRGQNVTFRCDPISEHNRLYWYRQTLGQGPEFLTYFQNEAQLEKSRLLSDRFSAERPKGSFSTLEIQRTEQGDSAMYLCASSHDRDLAKNIQYFGAGTRLSVL.

This clonotype was picked up many times. The chain joins TRBV5-5 to TRBJ1-2; D call uncertain. The CDR3 loop spans 12 amino acids. V lost 4 bases to trimming and J lost 4 bases, with 8 bases between them. Germline V CDR1 and CDR2: SGHKS, YYEKEE (reference sequence). The CDR3 region has the DNA TGTGCCAGCAGCCCCTGGGGCTATGGCTACACCTTC. Protein product: CASSPWGYGYTF.

At least ten counts were recorded for this clonotype. J is TRBJ1-2 and V is TRBV29-1; possible D gene TRBD1, 5 bases. The CDR3 length is 11 residues. Germline V gene lookup returns CDR1 SQVTM and CDR2 ANQGSEA. Trimming pared 7 bases from V and 7 bases from J, leaving 13 bases between. CDR3 in amino acids: CSGAGTGGYTF. In DNA, the CDR3 is TGCAGCGGCGCCGGGACTGGTGGCTACACCTTC.

This clonotype was seen a handful of times. The V call is TRBV27, the J call TRBJ2-6; D perhaps matches TRBD2 (6 bases). The ends were cut back, 2 bases at V and 2 bases at J, with 16 bases in the middle. This CDR3 has 18 residues. Germline V gene sequence: CDR1 MNHEY, CDR2 SMNVEV (reference sequence). The CDR3 nucleotides are TGTGCCAGCAGTTTACTAACTAGCCCCGGGGCTGGGGCCAACGTCCTGACTTTC. Its translation: CASSLLTSPGAGANVLTF.